These 27 T cell receptor beta chains were sequenced from one sample in a study of cytomegalovirus exposure and HLA in healthy donors. Both 60 Vbeta primers and 13 Jbeta primers went into the PCR. Measured with immunoSEQ multiplex PCR; TCRdb has only the in-frame clones, and not every one. The table includes tens of thousands of clones, about 77% detected once. Source material: PBMCs. The receptor set was obtained from a male donor in good health and CMV-seropositive.

V gene TRBV6-1 combines with J gene TRBJ2-7; perhaps TRBD1 as D (5 bases). Germline CDR1 and CDR2: MNHNS and SASEGT. V lost 3 bases to trimming and J lost 3 bases, with 12 bases between them. This CDR3 is 14 amino acids long. CDR3 DNA sequence: TGTGCCAGCAGTGAGGTGGGGCCCCGCTACGAGCAGTACTTC. As protein: CASSEVGPRYEQYF.

J is TRBJ2-1 and V is TRBV11-2, with D unclear. Germline values: CDR1 SGHAT, CDR2 FQNNGV. With 5 bases removed from V and 5 bases from J, the gap between germline ends came to 7 bases. The CDR3 loop spans 12 amino acids. CDR3 DNA sequence: TGTGCCAGCAGCCATCCAAACAATGAGCAGTTCTTC. It codes for CASSHPNNEQFF.

The chain joins TRBV5-5 to TRBJ2-6, with TRBD2 matching over 7 bases. V shed 4 bases, J shed 3 bases, and the junction held 4 bases outside the gene matches. The CDR3 length is 15 residues. From germline, CDR1 is SGHKS and CDR2 YYEKEE (reference sequence). DNA for the CDR3: TGTGCCAGCAGCCCTTGGGGGGGTGGGGCCAACGTCCTGACTTTC. This encodes CASSPWGGGANVLTF.

CDR3 residues: CASSTPWTGRNEQFF. DNA of the CDR3: TGTGCCAGCAGCACCCCCTGGACAGGGAGGAATGAGCAGTTCTTC. The chain recombines TRBV27 with TRBJ2-1, with 8 positions matching TRBD1. CDR1 is MNHEY, CDR2 SMNVEV, per germline (reference sequence). The CDR3 is 15 residues long. The J segment lost 7 bases and the V segment lost 6 bases, leaving 11 bases of the junction unmatched.

The V and J genes are TRBV9 and TRBJ2-7; 8 bases match TRBD2. Germline values: CDR1 SGDLS, CDR2 YYNGEE. J lost 0 bases, V lost 4 bases, and 3 bases had no gene match. This CDR3 spans 14 amino acids. The CDR3 protein is CASSPREGSYEQYF. DNA of the CDR3: TGTGCCAGCAGCCCCCGGGAGGGCTCCTACGAGCAGTACTTC.

The CDR3 DNA reads as TGTGCCAGCAGTGAACTCAGGGTTACTGAAGCTTTCTTT. Encoded protein: CASSELRVTEAFF. The V and J genes are TRBV6-1 and TRBJ1-1; D is possibly TRBD1 (5 bases). The CDR3 is made up of 13 amino acids. V lost 2 bases and J lost 5, with 9 bases in between. Germline values: CDR1 MNHNS, CDR2 SASEGT.

The chain carries TRBV6-5 and TRBJ2-1; 11 bases map to TRBD1. The CDR3 runs to 14 residues. In germline, CDR1 is MNHEY, CDR2 SVGAGI. V dropped 6 bases and J dropped 6; count of bases not matched to a gene: 4. CDR3 sequence reads: CASRDRGPLNEQFF. The CDR3 DNA reads TGTGCCAGCAGGGACAGGGGGCCTCTCAATGAGCAGTTCTTC.

The J gene is TRBJ1-2, the V gene TRBV6-6; weak D call: TRBD1 (5 bases). Germline assignment: CDR1 MNHNY and CDR2 SVGAGI (reference sequence). Trimming cost V 6 bases and J 4 bases, with 12 bases left between them. The CDR3 has 13 amino acids. CDR3 loop: CASRPGDLYGYTF. The CDR3, as DNA: TGTGCCAGCAGGCCGGGGGATCTCTATGGCTACACCTTC.

The chain links TRBV30 to TRBJ2-2, with 13 positions matching TRBD2. Germline CDR1 is GTSNPN and CDR2 is SVGIG (reference sequence). V lost 4 bases and J lost 6; bases outside the gene matches: 5. CDR3 length: 15 residues. This CDR3 is CAWNPTSGRPGELFF. The DNA of the CDR3 is TGTGCCTGGAACCCGACTAGCGGGAGGCCCGGGGAGCTGTTTTTT. Together with reference TRBV30 and TRBJ2-2, the CDR3 gives the full variable domain: SQTIHQWPATLVQPVGSPLSLECTVEGTSNPNLYWYRQAAGRGLQLLFYSVGIGQISSEVPQNLSASRPQDRQFILSSKKLLLSDSGFYLCAWNPTSGRPGELFFGEGSRLTVL.

Only a few counts were recorded for this clone. This rearrangement joins TRBV28 to TRBJ1-3; D may be TRBD1 (5 bases). CDR1 and CDR2 from the germline V gene are MDHEN and SYDVKM. CDR3 length equals 16 residues. Trimming left V 5 bases short and J 2 bases short, with 16 bases between. CDR3 sequence (DNA): TGTGCCAGCAGTGGACCCTGGGGGGGTACTGGAAACACCATATATTTT. This gives the protein CASSGPWGGTGNTIYF. Supplemented by reference TRBV28 and TRBJ1-3, the full variable domain reads DVKVTQSSRYLVKRTGEKVFLECVQDMDHENMFWYRQDPGLGLRLIYFSYDVKMKEKGDIPEGYSVSREKKERFSLILESASTNQTSMYLCASSGPWGGTGNTIYFGEGSWLTVV.

This clone was counted between two and nine times. This chain links TRBV2 with TRBJ2-5, with a weak D call TRBD1 (6 bases). The CDR3 totals 13 residues. V dropped 4 bases and J dropped 5 bases, with 11 bases sitting between them. CDR1 is SNHLY and CDR2 is FYNNEI in the germline V gene. CDR3 coding DNA: TGTGCCAGCAGTGGGGGGCTTACGGAGACCCAGTACTTC. This translates into CASSGGLTETQYF.

This chain connects TRBV27 to TRBJ2-3; D call uncertain. Germline assignment: CDR1 MNHEY and CDR2 SMNVEV (reference sequence). V lost 5 bases, J lost 2 bases, and 8 bases lay in between. The CDR3 totals 13 residues. CDR3 sequence (DNA): TGTGCCAGCAGTCCCCTCTCCACAGATACGCAGTATTTT. This encodes CASSPLSTDTQYF.

The chain carries TRBV2 and TRBJ1-2; TRBD1 is a possible D gene (5 bases). The CDR3 runs to 13 residues. The germline V and J ends were trimmed by 7 bases and 2 bases, with 11 bases remaining between them. Germline V lookup: CDR1 SNHLY, CDR2 FYNNEI. The CDR3 loop is CASTGLGNYGYTF. The DNA for the CDR3 is TGTGCCAGCACGGGACTAGGGAACTATGGCTACACCTTC.

The genes are TRBV9 and TRBJ2-7; D gene ambiguous. The CDR3 loop spans 14 amino acids. Trimming pared 3 bases from V and 4 bases from J, leaving 14 bases between. From germline, CDR1 is SGDLS and CDR2 YYNGEE. Written as DNA, the CDR3 is TGTGCCAGCAGCGGCCCCAACAGAGCTTACGAGCAGTACTTC. Protein sequence: CASSGPNRAYEQYF.

The genes are TRBV5-1 and TRBJ2-3; 9 positions agree with TRBD2. CDR3 size: 18 residues. Germline assignment: CDR1 SGHRS and CDR2 YFSETQ. V lost 1 base and J lost 0; bases outside the gene matches: 9. In nucleotides, the CDR3 is TGCGCCAGCAGCTTGCAGCTAGCGGGAAAGACTAGCACAGATACGCAGTATTTT. This translates into CASSLQLAGKTSTDTQYF. Full variable domain (missing parts from reference TRBV5-1 and TRBJ2-3): KAGVTQTPRYLIKTRGQQVTLSCSPISGHRSVSWYQQTPGQGLQFLFEYFSETQRNKGNFPGRFSGRQFSNSRSEMNVSTLELGDSALYLCASSLQLAGKTSTDTQYFGPGTRLTVL.

This chain uses TRBV9 with TRBJ2-7; 9 bases map to TRBD1. With V trimmed by 1 base and J by 0 bases, 2 bases remained unmatched. This CDR3 spans 15 amino acids. Germline V lookup: CDR1 SGDLS, CDR2 YYNGEE. CDR3 amino acids: CASSVRTGASYEQYF. For the CDR3, the DNA is TGTGCCAGCAGCGTAAGGACAGGGGCCTCCTACGAGCAGTACTTC.

The chain couples TRBV7-3 to TRBJ2-3; D is uncertain. The V gene's germline CDR1 is SGHTA and CDR2 FQGTGA. The CDR3 is 13 residues long. Between the trimmed V and J ends, which lost 6 bases and 0 bases, there was a span of 7 bases. CDR3 amino acids: CASSSQSTDTQYF. Written as DNA, the CDR3 is TGTGCCAGCAGTTCCCAGAGCACAGATACGCAGTATTTT.

The chain uses TRBV29-1 and TRBJ2-7, with 7 bases lining up with TRBD1. CDR1 and CDR2 (germline): SQVTM, ANQGSEA. The junction had 8 bases not matched to a gene; V was cut back by 6 bases and J by 3 bases. This CDR3 is 13 amino acids long. CDR3 DNA sequence: TGCAGCGTAGACTCCGGGACAGACTACGAGCAGTACTTC. Translated, it gives CSVDSGTDYEQYF.

The rearrangement joins TRBV5-4 to TRBJ2-1; the D gene is possibly TRBD2 (5 bases). V dropped 5 bases and J dropped 0 bases, with 12 bases sitting between them. CDR1 is SGHNT, CDR2 YYREEE, per germline (reference sequence). The CDR3 contains 15 residues. This CDR3 reads CASSQDSFSYNEQFF. CDR3 nucleotides: TGTGCCAGCAGTCAGGACTCTTTCTCCTACAATGAGCAGTTCTTC. Using reference TRBV5-4 and TRBJ2-1 for the parts outside the CDR3, the full variable domain is ETGVTQSPTHLIKTRGQQVTLRCSSQSGHNTVSWYQQALGQGPQFIFQYYREEENGRGNFPPRFSGLQFPNYSSELNVNALELDDSALYLCASSQDSFSYNEQFFGPGTRLTVL.

This chain links TRBV29-1 with TRBJ2-1; D remains ambiguous. The V gene's germline CDR1 is SQVTM and CDR2 ANQGSEA. The CDR3 spans 12 residues. V gave up 6 bases and J gave up 3 bases, with 9 bases separating them. The CDR3 DNA sequence: TGCAGCGTCGACCCAGGCTACAATGAGCAGTTCTTC. Protein product: CSVDPGYNEQFF.

This clone appeared a few times. V gene TRBV28 combines with J gene TRBJ2-1; D gene ambiguous. The germline V gene encodes CDR1 MDHEN and CDR2 SYDVKM. The ends were cut back, 6 bases at V and 7 bases at J, with 7 bases in the middle. The CDR3 has 11 amino acids. The CDR3 DNA sequence: TGTGCCAGCAGCCCACATAATGAGCAGTTCTTC. Translation: CASSPHNEQFF.

This rearrangement joins TRBV19 to TRBJ1-6; maybe TRBD1 (5 bases). The CDR3 extends over 17 amino acids. V shed 4 bases and J shed 6 bases, with 19 bases lying between them. The germline V gene has CDR1 LNHDA and CDR2 SQIVND (reference sequence). In DNA, the CDR3 is TGTGCCAGTAGTACACCAGAGACAGTTGCCCCTAATTCACCCCTCCACTTT. Translating gives CASSTPETVAPNSPLHF.

V gene TRBV6-1 combines with J gene TRBJ2-7; 7 bases align to TRBD2. V lost 3 bases, J lost 2 bases, and 4 bases stayed unmatched. This CDR3 contains 14 residues. Per the germline V gene, CDR1 is MNHNS and CDR2 is SASEGT. The CDR3 reads CASSDYAGAYEQYF. The CDR3 DNA reads TGTGCCAGCAGTGATTACGCGGGGGCCTACGAGCAGTACTTC.

The V and J genes are TRBV19 and TRBJ2-2; tentatively, D is TRBD2 (5 bases). Deletions cut 6 bases from V and 4 bases from J, with 12 bases between. This CDR3 region has 14 residues. In germline, CDR1 is LNHDA, CDR2 SQIVND (reference sequence). The CDR3 spells CASSASTVTGELFF. DNA for the CDR3: TGTGCCAGTAGCGCTAGCACGGTCACCGGGGAGCTGTTTTTT. Looking up the rest from reference TRBV19 and TRBJ2-2 gives the full variable domain: DGGITQSPKYLFRKEGQNVTLSCEQNLNHDAMYWYRQDPGQGLRLIYYSQIVNDFQKGDIAEGYSVSREKKESFPLTVTSAQKNPTAFYLCASSASTVTGELFFGEGSRLTVL.

This chain links TRBV7-6 with TRBJ1-2; 9 positions agree with TRBD1. V lost 5 bases and J lost 7; bases outside the gene matches: 8. This CDR3 comprises 14 residues. Germline values: CDR1 SGHVS, CDR2 FNYEAQ. DNA for the CDR3: TGTGCCAGCAGCCCCCCCGGGACAGGGCCTGGCTACACCTTC. Protein product: CASSPPGTGPGYTF. Looking up the rest from reference TRBV7-6 and TRBJ1-2 gives the full variable domain: GAGVSQSPRYKVTKRGQDVALRCDPISGHVSLYWYRQALGQGPEFLTYFNYEAQQDKSGLPNDRFSAERPEGSISTLTIQRTEQRDSAMYRCASSPPGTGPGYTFGSGTRLTVV.

This rearrangement joins TRBV2 to TRBJ1-1; no firm D call. Trimming stripped 9 bases from V and 0 bases from J, with 17 bases between. The CDR3 runs 15 residues. Germline assignment: CDR1 SNHLY and CDR2 FYNNEI. CDR3 amino acids: CARPLTAVMNTEAFF. The DNA of the CDR3 is TGTGCCAGGCCCCTTACGGCGGTGATGAACACTGAAGCTTTCTTT.

The chain couples TRBV18 to TRBJ1-1; 8 bases fit TRBD1. The CDR3 is 14 residues long. Trimming took 4 bases from V and 1 from J; bases not matched to a gene: 2. Germline V lookup: CDR1 KGHSH, CDR2 LQKENI. The DNA for the CDR3 is TGTGCCAGCTCACGGGACAGGCAGAACACTGAAGCTTTCTTT. This gives the protein CASSRDRQNTEAFF.